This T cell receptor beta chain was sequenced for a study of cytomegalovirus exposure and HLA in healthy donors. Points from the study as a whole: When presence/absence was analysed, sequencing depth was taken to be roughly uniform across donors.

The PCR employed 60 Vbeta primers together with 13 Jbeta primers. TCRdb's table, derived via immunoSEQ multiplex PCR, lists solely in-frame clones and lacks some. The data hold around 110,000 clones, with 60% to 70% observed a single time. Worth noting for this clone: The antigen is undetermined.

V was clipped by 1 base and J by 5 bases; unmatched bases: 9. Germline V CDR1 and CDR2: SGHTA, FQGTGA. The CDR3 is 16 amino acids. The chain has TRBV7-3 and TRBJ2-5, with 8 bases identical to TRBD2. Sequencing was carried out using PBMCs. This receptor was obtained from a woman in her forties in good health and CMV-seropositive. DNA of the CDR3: TGTGCCAGCAGCTTAAATCCAGCGGGAGCGGATGAGACCCAGTACTTC. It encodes CASSLNPAGADETQYF.